A selection of T cell receptor beta chains follows, all from one sample in a study of CD8+ T cells in alopecia areata. Assay used: immunoSEQ multiplex PCR; TCRdb lists only in-frame clones, some missing. The sample lists 160,000 or so clones, about 71% occurring once. The sample here was CD4+ T cells sorted from blood, taken at week 4, from a patient treated with tofacitinib. These receptors all come from a human donor with alopecia areata. Both conserved end residues are trimmed from each CDR3. A row's size may be missing; if present it is once, few, many or a size class.

J: TRBJ2-3; size: NA; V: TRBV9; CDR3: ASSVGTLGTDTQY
J: TRBJ2-7; size: NA; V: TRBV29-1; CDR3: SVVQASYEQY
J: TRBJ2-7; size: NA; V: TRBV7-2; CDR3: ASSFPGEIVY
J: TRBJ1-2; size: NA; V: TRBV4-1; CDR3: ASSPDGPYGYT
J: TRBJ2-1; size: few; V: TRBV10-3; CDR3: AAGGTYNEQF
J: TRBJ1-1; size: once; V: TRBV11-1; CDR3: ASSRGKANTEAF
J: TRBJ2-3; size: NA; V: TRBV13; CDR3: ATRVGTDTQY
J: TRBJ2-5; size: NA; V: TRBV29-1; CDR3: SVERISPETQY
J: TRBJ2-3; size: many; V: TRBV4-3; CDR3: ASSRASGGYTDTQY
J: TRBJ1-1; size: NA; V: TRBV29-1; CDR3: SVRGGGGGSTEAF
J: TRBJ2-2; size: NA; V: TRBV5-1; CDR3: ASTRTGGDTGELF
J: TRBJ2-1; size: few; V: TRBV18; CDR3: ASSPEQYEQF
J: TRBJ2-5; size: NA; V: TRBV11-2; CDR3: ASSPGLDQETQY
J: TRBJ1-1; size: once; V: TRBV5-4; CDR3: ASSSKDRLEAS
J: TRBJ2-6; size: NA; V: TRBV29-1; CDR3: SVRLTGRSSGANVLT
J: TRBJ1-2; size: few; V: TRBV25-1; CDR3: ASSENSRAVGGYT
J: TRBJ1-2; size: NA; V: TRBV2; CDR3: ASSPIGTGDGYT
J: TRBJ2-5; size: few; V: TRBV5-6; CDR3: ASSPYHQETQY
J: TRBJ1-1; size: few; V: TRBV11-2; CDR3: ASIPWGGISVTEAF
J: TRBJ2-1; size: NA; V: TRBV29-1; CDR3: SVRTAAYNEQF
J: TRBJ1-1; size: NA; V: TRBV29-1; CDR3: SVEGQGASEAF
J: TRBJ1-6; size: NA; V: TRBV25-1; CDR3: ASSRLGPPNSPLH
J: TRBJ1-1; size: NA; V: TRBV15; CDR3: ATSREAASNTEAF
J: TRBJ2-3; size: NA; V: TRBV9; CDR3: ASSVAPSSTDTQY
J: TRBJ2-7; size: NA; V: TRBV9; CDR3: ASSVGLAIYEQY
J: TRBJ1-5; size: many; V: TRBV10-3; CDR3: AISESRGGAGQPQH
J: TRBJ2-1; size: few; V: TRBV9; CDR3: ASSVRAPGEQF
J: TRBJ1-1; size: NA; V: TRBV19; CDR3: VSSRAGTEAF
J: TRBJ2-5; size: NA; V: TRBV29-1; CDR3: SAGQGEETQY
J: TRBJ2-7; size: NA; V: TRBV29-1; CDR3: SVWTGYEQY
J: TRBJ2-1; size: NA; V: TRBV10-3; CDR3: AISETGGGEQF
J: TRBJ2-1; size: NA; V: TRBV11-2; CDR3: ASSALTGAGYNEQF
J: TRBJ2-3; size: NA; V: TRBV9; CDR3: ASSERGGTDTQY
J: TRBJ1-1; size: NA; V: TRBV30; CDR3: AWRQVGAQRGAF
J: TRBJ2-3; size: few; V: TRBV30; CDR3: AGWTVGDTQY
J: TRBJ2-6; size: NA; V: TRBV29-1; CDR3: SVEALGYGANVLT
J: TRBJ1-1; size: NA; V: TRBV30; CDR3: AWSSKGKWNTEAF
J: TRBJ1-1; size: few; V: TRBV29-1; CDR3: SVPQQGRMNTEAF
J: TRBJ1-2; size: NA; V: TRBV7-2; CDR3: ASSLNDRPYGYT
J: TRBJ1-2; size: NA; V: TRBV7-8; CDR3: ASSREANYGYT
J: TRBJ2-7; size: NA; V: TRBV10-3; CDR3: AIRNSYEQY
J: TRBJ2-3; size: NA; V: TRBV10-3; CDR3: AISEFDRDSRTDTQY
J: TRBJ2-2; size: few; V: TRBV29-1; CDR3: SVGSGNSLTGELF
J: TRBJ2-3; size: once; V: TRBV5-6; CDR3: ASSAGPITDTQY
J: TRBJ2-3; size: NA; V: TRBV5-1; CDR3: ASSLVGALGTDTQY
J: TRBJ1-5; size: NA; V: TRBV6-5; CDR3: ASSVNREWVQPQH
J: TRBJ2-5; size: once; V: TRBV13; CDR3: ASKRRGYPETQY
J: TRBJ2-2; size: NA; V: TRBV25-1; CDR3: ASKGGELF
J: TRBJ1-1; size: NA; V: TRBV7-9; CDR3: ASSSMGGSNTEAF
J: TRBJ2-5; size: NA; V: TRBV5-1; CDR3: ASSYRDGQETQY
J: TRBJ2-2; size: few; V: TRBV5-1; CDR3: ASSLDGDNTGELF
J: TRBJ2-7; size: few; V: TRBV2; CDR3: ASGQGRLSYEQY
J: TRBJ1-4; size: NA; V: TRBV18; CDR3: ASSPPSSGGEKLF
J: TRBJ1-4; size: NA; V: TRBV29-1; CDR3: SAQQGGEKLF
J: TRBJ2-7; size: many; V: TRBV19; CDR3: ASSRGEYEQY
J: TRBJ1-2; size: NA; V: TRBV11-2; CDR3: ASSLQQSYGYT